This record looks at one TCR beta chain sequence and its context. The specificity of this receptor is unknown. One base away there is no much larger clone; base qualities are not given. Compared with germline, V lacks 6 bases and J lacks 4 bases; bases without a gene match: 5. Measured from the cysteine to the phenylalanine, the CDR3 is 12 residues long. Only the CDR3 region is kept as DNA, spanning 36 bases read in frame from base 1. Looking up the germline V gene yields CDR1 SQVTM and CDR2 ANQGSEA. TCR beta CDR3 regions were amplified from RNA transcripts for repertoire sequencing. A first-round RT-PCR used HTBI primers with the Qiagen OneStep RT-PCR kit, followed by a second-round multiplex PCR, size selection and purification. The libraries underwent paired-end sequencing with 100 bp reads on an Illumina HiSeq2000. The source study handled its data this way. SOAPnuke was used for read processing, and reads with adapters, uncalled bases, a mean Phred below 15, or no exact constant-primer or identifier match were discarded. High-quality paired reads were merged with COPE v1.2.5. Unique nucleotide sequences were defined as clonotypes and aligned to IMGT TRB V, D and J references using MiTCR v1.1. The analysis was limited to V-J combinations with a frequency above 0.0001, which together covered 99% to 99.2% of the repertoires. A TCR clonal expansion and chaos score per V-J combination was defined as the ratio of F50 clonal expansion to chaos observed in the TCRdist matrix. Features were reduced by Welch's t-statistics and random forest to over ten V-J combinations, which fed a naive Bayes classifier. Thyroid-blood repertoire similarity was quantified with the Morisita-Horn index. TCRdb passed the public sequencing reads through fastp at Q25 and MiXCR, retaining productive beta sequences. A single entry per CDR3 protein holds the most common genes and DNA from its merged rows. The V and J calls were determined by TCRdb, not by the authors. Present in this sample are 350,000 to 450,000 distinct CDR3 sequences, about 21% of which were seen just once. Of the sample, 2.5% to 3% is held by the ten largest clones.

The sample comes from a study of Graves' ophthalmopathy and Graves' hyperthyroidism (dated by TCRdb to the late 2010s). Context from the whole study: Peripheral blood was collected at initial diagnosis, prior to any treatment. In total, some 140 blood samples were TCR-sequenced: around 42 ophthalmopathy, 80 or so hyperthyroidism and about 17 hyperthyroidism-to-ophthalmopathy patients. To explore V-J signatures that separate ophthalmopathy from hyperthyroidism, a discovery set of approximately 100 patients was enrolled, consisting of 43 with ophthalmopathy and fewer than 60 with stable hyperthyroidism. In more than five hyperthyroidism patients, T-cell repertoires of thyroid tissue and blood were compared. To tell Graves' ophthalmopathy apart from Graves' hyperthyroidism, and to predict which patients would progress to ophthalmopathy, the study relied on TCR beta repertoire signatures. For independent validation, a separate cohort was made up of approximately 19 hyperthyroidism patients plus 17 patients who later progressed from hyperthyroidism to ophthalmopathy. The roughly 94 discovery patients were randomly divided into training and test sets at a 7:3 ratio. After sampling, hyperthyroidism patients received methimazole starting at 30 mg daily, and ophthalmopathy patients received high-dose intravenous methylprednisolone. The study at large found these results: In validation, the model predicted ophthalmopathy progression with 55% to 71% sensitivity and about 77% specificity; about a dozen predicted patients were CT-confirmed with GO in a median of approximately six months. Most expanded thyroid clonotypes with frequency above 0.001 were also detected in blood, suggesting blood repertoires may reflect the thyroid immune response. Sample size was not predetermined statistically, and investigators were not blinded to group allocation. In cross-validation, the 13-signature model distinguished ophthalmopathy from stable hyperthyroidism with 87.88% sensitivity and 81% to 82% specificity, while in the test set the corresponding values were about 80% and 75%.

A patient counted as having stable hyperthyroidism if there was no progression to ophthalmopathy within 18 months of follow-up. The hyperthyroidism patients were 18 to 65 years old and newly diagnosed, with a disease duration of less than 2 months. Patients with other autoimmune diseases, uncontrolled infections, pregnancy or lactation were excluded. Diagnosis relied on clinical symptoms, serum thyroxine, TRAb, thyroid ultrasound and orbital computed tomography. PBMCs were isolated from 7.5 to 10 ml of fresh peripheral blood by Ficoll-Paque density gradient centrifugation. Trizol reagent was used to extract the total RNA, and its quality was then checked on an Agilent 2100 Bioanalyzer.

Here the chain combines TRBV29-1 and TRBJ2-5, with 7 middle bases fitting TRBD1. The receptor was derived from a woman in her late teens or twenties with stable Graves' hyperthyroidism. Donor details come from another sample of the same person, matched by shared clones. Sequencing was done on a sample of peripheral blood. The nucleotide sequence reads TGCAGCGTCGGAAGACAGGGAGAGACCCAGTACTTC. Translated, this is CSVGRQGETQYF.